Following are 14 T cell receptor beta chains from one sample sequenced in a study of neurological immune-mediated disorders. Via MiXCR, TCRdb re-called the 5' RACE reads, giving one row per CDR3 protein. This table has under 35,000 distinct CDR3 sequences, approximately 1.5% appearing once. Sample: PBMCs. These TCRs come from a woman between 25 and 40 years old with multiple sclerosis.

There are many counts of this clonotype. CDR3 residues: CSARGPGGREQYF. In DNA, the CDR3 is TGCAGTGCTAGAGGTCCGGGGGGGCGGGAGCAGTACTTC. V usage is TRBV20-1 and J usage is TRBJ2-7; 8 bases agree with TRBD2. V lost 1 base, J lost 7 bases, and 6 bases stayed unmatched. Germline V gene data show CDR1 as DFQATT and CDR2 as SNEGSKA (reference sequence). The length of the CDR3 is 13 residues.

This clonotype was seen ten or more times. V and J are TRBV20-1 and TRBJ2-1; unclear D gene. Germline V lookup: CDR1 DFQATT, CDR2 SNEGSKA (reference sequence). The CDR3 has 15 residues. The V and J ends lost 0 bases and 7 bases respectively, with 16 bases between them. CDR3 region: CSARDGTIERNEQFF. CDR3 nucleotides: TGCAGTGCTAGAGATGGAACTATCGAAAGGAATGAGCAGTTCTTC.

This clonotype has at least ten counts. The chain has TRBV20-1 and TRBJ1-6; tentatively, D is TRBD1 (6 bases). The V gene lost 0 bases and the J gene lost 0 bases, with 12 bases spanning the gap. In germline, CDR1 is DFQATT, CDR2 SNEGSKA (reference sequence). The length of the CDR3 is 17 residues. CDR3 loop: CSARDRDTGSYNSPLHF. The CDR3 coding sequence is TGCAGTGCTAGAGATCGGGACACCGGCTCCTATAATTCACCCCTCCACTTT.

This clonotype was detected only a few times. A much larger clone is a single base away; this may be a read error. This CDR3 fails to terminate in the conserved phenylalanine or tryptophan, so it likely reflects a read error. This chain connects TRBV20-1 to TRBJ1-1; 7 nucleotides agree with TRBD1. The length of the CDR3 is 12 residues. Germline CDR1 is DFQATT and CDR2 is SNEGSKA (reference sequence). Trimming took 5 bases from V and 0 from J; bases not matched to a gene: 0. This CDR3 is CSAGQVNTEAFC. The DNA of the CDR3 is TGCAGTGCTGGACAGGTGAACACTGAAGCTTTCTGT.

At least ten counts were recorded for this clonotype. CDR3 coding DNA: TGTGCCAGCAGCCCCCCAACTAGCGGGGGAGGTACGCAGTATTTT. Protein: CASSPPTSGGGTQYF. The rearrangement links TRBV7-2 to TRBJ2-3; TRBD2 aligns across 11 bases. CDR3 length: 15 amino acids. Per germline, CDR1 SGHTA and CDR2 FQGNSA. With 5 bases clipped from V and 8 bases from J, the junction kept 9 bases outside the gene matches.

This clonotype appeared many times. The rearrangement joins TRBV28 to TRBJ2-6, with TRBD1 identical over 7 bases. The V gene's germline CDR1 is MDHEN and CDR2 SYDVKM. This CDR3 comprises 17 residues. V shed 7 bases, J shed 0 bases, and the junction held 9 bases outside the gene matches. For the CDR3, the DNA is TGTGCCAGCACCCTCCGGGACAGCAGCTCTGGGGCCAACGTCCTGACTTTC. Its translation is CASTLRDSSSGANVLTF.

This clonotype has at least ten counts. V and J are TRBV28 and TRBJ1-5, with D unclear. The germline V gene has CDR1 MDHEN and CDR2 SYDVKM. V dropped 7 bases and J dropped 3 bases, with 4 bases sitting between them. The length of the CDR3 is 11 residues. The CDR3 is CASTDNQPQHF. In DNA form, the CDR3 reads TGTGCCAGCACCGACAATCAGCCCCAGCATTTT.

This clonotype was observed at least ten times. The CDR3 region has the DNA TGCGCCAGCAGGGCTGGGACGACCCAAGAGACCCAGTACTTC. Translated, it gives CASRAGTTQETQYF. The chain joins TRBV5-1 to TRBJ2-5; D assignment may be TRBD1 or TRBD2 (5 bases each). In germline, CDR1 is SGHRS, CDR2 YFSETQ. V was trimmed by 5 bases and J by 1 base, leaving 12 bases between them. The CDR3 is 14 amino acids.

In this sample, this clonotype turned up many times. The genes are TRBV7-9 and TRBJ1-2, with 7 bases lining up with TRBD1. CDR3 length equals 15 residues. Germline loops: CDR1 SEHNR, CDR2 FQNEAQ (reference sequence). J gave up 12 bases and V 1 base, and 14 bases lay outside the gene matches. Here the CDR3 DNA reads TGTGCCAGCAGCTTAGATTTGGACAGGCGAATTGGACACACCTTC. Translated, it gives CASSLDLDRRIGHTF.

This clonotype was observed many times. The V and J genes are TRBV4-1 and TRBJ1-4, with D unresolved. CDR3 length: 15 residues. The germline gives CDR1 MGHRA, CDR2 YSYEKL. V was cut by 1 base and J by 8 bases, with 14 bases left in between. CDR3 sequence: CASSQGQALQEKLFF. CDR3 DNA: TGCGCCAGCAGCCAAGGGCAGGCCTTACAAGAAAAACTGTTTTTT.

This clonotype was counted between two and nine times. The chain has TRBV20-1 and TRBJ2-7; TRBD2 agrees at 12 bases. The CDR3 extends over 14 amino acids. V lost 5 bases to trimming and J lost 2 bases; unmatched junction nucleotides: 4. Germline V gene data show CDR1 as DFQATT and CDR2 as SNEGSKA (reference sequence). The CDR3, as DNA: TGCAGTGCTCCGACTAGCGGGGGTCCCTACGAGCAGTACTTC. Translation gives CSAPTSGGPYEQYF.

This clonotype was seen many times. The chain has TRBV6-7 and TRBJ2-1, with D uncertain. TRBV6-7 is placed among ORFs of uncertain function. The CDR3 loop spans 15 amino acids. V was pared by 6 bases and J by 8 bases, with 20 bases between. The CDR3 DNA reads TGTGCCAGCAGCCCTGCGGCACCTCGACCCGATGAGCAGTTCTTC. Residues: CASSPAAPRPDEQFF.

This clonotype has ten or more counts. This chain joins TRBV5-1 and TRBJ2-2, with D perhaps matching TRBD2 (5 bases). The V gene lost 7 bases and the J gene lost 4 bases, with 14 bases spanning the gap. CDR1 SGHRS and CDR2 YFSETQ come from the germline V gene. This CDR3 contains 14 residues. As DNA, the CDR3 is TGCGCCAGCGGCCCCCGAGCGGCCACCGGGGAGCTGTTTTTT. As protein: CASGPRAATGELFF.

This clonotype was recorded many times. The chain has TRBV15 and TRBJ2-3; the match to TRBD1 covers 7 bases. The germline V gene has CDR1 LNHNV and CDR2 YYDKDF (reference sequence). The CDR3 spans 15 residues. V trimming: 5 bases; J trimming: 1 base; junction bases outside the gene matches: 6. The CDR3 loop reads CATSGQDTRTDTQYF. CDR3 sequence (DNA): TGTGCCACCAGCGGACAGGACACCCGCACAGATACGCAGTATTTT.